This T cell receptor beta chain was recorded in a study of blood T cell repertoires in COVID-19. Study context: The United States, Italy and Spain were the sources of the acute and convalescent COVID-19 samples.

Individuals drawn from 24 US areas were about 18 to 100 years old. Which cohort a participant joined came from the clinical history participants gave. Per germline, CDR1 LNHDA and CDR2 SQIVND (reference sequence). V lost 4 bases and J lost 3, with 16 bases in between. The CDR3 is made up of 16 amino acids. Per the study methods: Estimated nucleated cell counts came from reference gene primer amplification. TCRdb keeps only in-frame clones here, not all; method: immunoSEQ multiplex PCR. That table gives V, J and clone size, and the DNA gave D and trimming. The sample holds over 200,000 clones, around nine tenths seen once.

The chain combines TRBV19 with TRBJ1-5; D remains unclear. Sequencing was performed on PBMCs or T cells enriched from blood (not recorded which). The TCR was taken from a woman aged 30 to 39 who had been exposed to COVID-19. CDR3 region: CASSTIRSRPNQPQHF. CDR3 in DNA: TGTGCCAGTAGTACGATCAGGTCCCGACCCAATCAGCCCCAGCATTTT.